These 5 T cell receptor beta chains share one sample of origin, sequenced in a study of CD8+CD57+ T cells in acquired aplastic anemia. Genomic DNA provided the template from which TCR beta VDJ and CDR3 profiles were obtained. TCRdb fed the reads into MiXCR, producing one record per CDR3 protein. The data contain roughly 160,000 distinct CDR3 sequences, around 60% of them singletons. Sequenced material: sorted CD4+, CD8+, or CD8+CD57+ T cells (not recorded which) from PBMCs. The receptors were sampled from a human donor in good health.

The chain carries TRBV7-2 and TRBJ2-3; 11 positions match TRBD2. In germline, CDR1 is SGHTA, CDR2 FQGNSA. Trimming at V came to 0 bases and at J to 0 bases, leaving 8 bases not matched to a gene. The CDR3 length is 19 residues. The CDR3 region has the DNA TGTGCCAGCAGCTTAGCGGGGGGACTAGCGGAGGGAAGCACAGATACGCAGTATTTT. This sequence encodes CASSLAGGLAEGSTDTQYF.

This sequence joins TRBV7-9 and TRBJ1-1; a possible D gene is TRBD1 (5 bases). This CDR3 spans 12 amino acids. Germline CDR1 is SEHNR and CDR2 is FQNEAQ (reference sequence). V was pared by 6 bases and J by 0 bases, with 5 bases between. CDR3 residues: CASRDMNTEAFF. The CDR3 nucleotides are TGTGCCAGCAGGGACATGAACACTGAAGCTTTCTTT.

The gene calls are TRBV24-1 and TRBJ2-2; D call uncertain. V was trimmed by 4 bases and J by 1 base, leaving 9 bases between them. This CDR3 has 15 amino acids. Germline CDR1 is KGHDR and CDR2 is SFDVKD. CDR3 bases: TGTGCCACCAGTGACAGATTAGTGAACACCGGGGAGCTGTTTTTT. Encoded protein: CATSDRLVNTGELFF.

The chain uses TRBV2 and TRBJ1-2, with D perhaps TRBD1 (6 bases). The V gene's germline CDR1 is SNHLY and CDR2 FYNNEI. V lost 3 bases and J lost 7, with 12 bases in between. The length of the CDR3 is 13 residues. CDR3 DNA sequence: TGTGCCAGCAGTGAGGCAGGGGTCGGTGGCTACACCTTC. This encodes CASSEAGVGGYTF.

The CDR3 coding sequence is TGTGCCAGCAGCGTAGACGTACAGGCCTGGGGCTACACCTTC. Its translation is CASSVDVQAWGYTF. This chain uses TRBV9 with TRBJ1-2; perhaps TRBD1 as D (5 bases). Germline CDR1 SGDLS, CDR2 YYNGEE. The CDR3 sequence is 14 residues long. Trimming removed 0 bases from V and 8 bases from J, with 14 bases in between.